The table lists the clone carrying this T cell receptor (beta chain) with a count of one. Genomic DNA templated the TCR beta VDJ and CDR3 profiling. A single record per CDR3 protein comes from TCRdb applying MiXCR to the reads. The repertoire includes 250,000 to 300,000 distinct CDR3 sequences, around 60% of them detected once, and 8% sits in the top ten. The CDR3 is 12 amino acids. The V gene lost 1 base and the J gene lost 5 bases, with 6 bases spanning the gap. The germline gives CDR1 SGHTA, CDR2 FQGNSA. These data originate in a study of CD8+CD57+ T cells in acquired aplastic anemia. This TCR derives from a human donor with severe aplastic anemia or a healthy control (not recorded which). The chain carries TRBV7-2 and TRBJ2-7; D uncertain. The sequencing sample was made of sorted CD4+, CD8+, or CD8+CD57+ T cells (not recorded which) from PBMCs. In DNA form, the CDR3 reads TGTGCCAGCAGCTTAGTCACCAACGAGCAGTACTTC. This encodes CASSLVTNEQYF.